This TCR beta chain was identified during a study of shared clonotypes between healthy human individuals. About this clone itself: The antigen is unknown.

Per the germline V gene, CDR1 is SNHLY and CDR2 is FYNNEI. The CDR3 is 13 amino acids. Trimming cost V 6 bases and J 4 bases, with 10 bases left between them. Generated by immunoSEQ multiplex PCR, the TCRdb table keeps only in-frame clones and is missing some. The sample holds more than 1.2 million clones, less than 99% seen once. All of the donors resided in Nashville, Tennessee, and each was a Caucasian adult. Study-level points and caveats: Clonotypes shared by all four donors outscored non-shared clonotypes in generation probability. Investigators expected sequencing depth to affect clonotype sharing among donors. A handful of donors showed sharing of approximately 4.7% of naive CD4 clonotypes.

The chain links TRBV2 to TRBJ2-1; D call uncertain. What was sequenced was naive CD4+ T cells sorted from blood. Noted subset: CD45RA+ positively selected. The receptor comes from a man aged 25 to 40 in good health. The CDR3 reads CASSPDGYNEQFF. The CDR3 region has the DNA TGTGCCAGCAGCCCCGACGGATACAATGAGCAGTTCTTC.